Presented here are 14 T cell receptor beta chains from one specimen sequenced in a study of cytomegalovirus exposure and HLA in healthy donors. The PCR made use of 60 Vbeta and 13 Jbeta primers. Sequencing used immunoSEQ multiplex PCR; TCRdb keeps in-frame clones, though not all of them. The data show roughly 110,000 clones, less than 85% seen once. Sequencing used PBMCs. These receptors all come from a man aged 55 to 70 in good health and CMV-seronegative.

The chain carries TRBV7-2 and TRBJ2-7; D possibly corresponds to TRBD2 (6 bases). The V end lost 0 bases, the J end lost 2 bases, and 14 bases lay between the germline ends. CDR3 length: 16 residues. In germline, CDR1 is SGHTA, CDR2 FQGNSA. CDR3 sequence reads: CASSLASAGGAYEQYF. For the CDR3, the DNA is TGTGCCAGCAGCTTAGCGTCGGCAGGCGGGGCCTACGAGCAGTACTTC.

This clone has more than one count but fewer than ten. The CDR3 region is CASSGRDRGADTQYF. CDR3 coding DNA: TGCGCCAGCAGCGGCCGGGACAGGGGTGCAGATACGCAGTATTTT. The V gene is TRBV5-1, the J gene TRBJ2-3, with 10 bases fitting TRBD1. Germline CDR1 and CDR2: SGHRS and YFSETQ. V trimming: 4 bases; J trimming: 4 bases; junction bases outside the gene matches: 6. This CDR3 region has 15 residues.

The rearrangement uses TRBV7-5 and TRBJ1-2; TRBD1, as called in the table, went unchecked against the DNA. TRBV7-5 is a listed pseudogene. The CDR3 is 16 residues long. The CDR3 bases are TGTGCCAGAAGCTTCCAAGGACAGAACTCTAACTATGGCTACACCTTC. Amino acid sequence: CARSFQGQNSNYGYTF.

This clone was found once. J is TRBJ1-3 and V is TRBV5-1; 10 bases agree with TRBD1. The CDR3 length is 14 residues. Germline trimming cut 4 bases from V and 7 bases from J; bases unmatched to any gene: 5. Germline loops: CDR1 SGHRS, CDR2 YFSETQ. CDR3 loop: CASSPGTGENTIYF. The CDR3 DNA is TGCGCCAGCAGCCCTGGGACAGGGGAGAACACCATATATTTT.

This rearrangement joins TRBV5-1 to TRBJ2-5, with D unresolved. V was clipped by 3 bases and J by 2 bases, with 8 bases between them. CDR1 and CDR2 (germline): SGHRS, YFSETQ. This CDR3 region has 13 residues. CDR3 residues: CASSWRRQETQYF. The DNA for the CDR3 is TGCGCCAGCAGCTGGCGCAGGCAAGAGACCCAGTACTTC.

The chain is built from TRBV5-1 and TRBJ2-3; TRBD1 agrees at 8 bases. This CDR3 contains 16 residues. Germline CDR1 SGHRS, CDR2 YFSETQ. The trim removed 1 base at V and 0 bases at J, leaving 4 bases unmatched. CDR3 in DNA: TGCGCCAGCAGCTTGTGGCAGGGGGCCAGCACAGATACGCAGTATTTT. Its protein product is CASSLWQGASTDTQYF.

V gene TRBV12-5 combines with J gene TRBJ2-1; D may be TRBD1 (6 bases). This CDR3 region has 14 residues. Germline values: CDR1 LGHNT, CDR2 FRNRAP. The V end was cut by 1 base, the J end by 3 bases, with 7 bases between. CDR3 sequence reads: CASGLEQGYNEQFF. In DNA, the CDR3 is TGTGCTAGTGGTTTGGAACAGGGCTACAATGAGCAGTTCTTC.

The chain combines TRBV5-1 with TRBJ2-2, with D unclear. CDR3 length equals 16 residues. CDR1 is SGHRS and CDR2 is YFSETQ in the germline V gene. Trimming removed 4 bases from V and 2 bases from J, with 15 bases in between. CDR3 nucleotide sequence: TGCGCCAGCAGCCTTTTGAGTGTCCCTAACACCGGGGAGCTGTTTTTT. This gives the protein CASSLLSVPNTGELFF. The variable domain in full, completed from reference TRBV5-1 and TRBJ2-2, reads KAGVTQTPRYLIKTRGQQVTLSCSPISGHRSVSWYQQTPGQGLQFLFEYFSETQRNKGNFPGRFSGRQFSNSRSEMNVSTLELGDSALYLCASSLLSVPNTGELFFGEGSRLTVL.

The chain couples TRBV28 to TRBJ2-3; TRBD2 aligns across 14 bases. CDR3 length: 17 amino acids. In germline, CDR1 is MDHEN, CDR2 SYDVKM. The junction had 6 bases not matched to a gene; V was cut back by 5 bases and J by 2 bases. This chain's CDR3 is CASSGRLAGGITDTQYF. CDR3 nucleotide sequence: TGTGCCAGCAGTGGAAGACTAGCGGGGGGGATCACAGATACGCAGTATTTT.

The chain combines TRBV4-2 with TRBJ1-6; unclear D gene. V lost 0 bases and J lost 7, with 10 bases in between. The CDR3 extends over 15 amino acids. Germline V CDR1 and CDR2: LGHNA, YNFKEQ. The CDR3 coding sequence is TGTGCCAGCAGCCAAGAATTATCAGGAAATTCACCCCTCCACTTT. Translated, it gives CASSQELSGNSPLHF.

The chain joins TRBV28 to TRBJ1-3; TRBD1 is a possible D gene (5 bases). Germline CDR1 MDHEN, CDR2 SYDVKM. V was shortened by 7 bases and J by 2 bases, with 9 bases between the two germline ends. This CDR3 spans 13 amino acids. The CDR3, as DNA: TGTGCCAGCATCAGGACAACTGGAAACACCATATATTTT. Translating it yields CASIRTTGNTIYF.

The chain couples TRBV28 to TRBJ1-1, with 9 bases identical to TRBD1. Germline V CDR1 and CDR2: MDHEN, SYDVKM. V was pared by 6 bases and J by 4 bases, with 6 bases of the junction left unmatched. The length of the CDR3 is 14 residues. The CDR3 reads CASRPGQGTTEAFF. The CDR3 DNA reads as TGTGCCAGCAGACCGGGACAGGGCACCACTGAAGCTTTCTTT.

The rearrangement joins TRBV6-1 to TRBJ1-5, with 8 bases aligning to TRBD1. With 7 bases clipped from V and 10 bases from J, the junction kept 6 bases outside the gene matches. The CDR3 spans 12 residues. Germline loops: CDR1 MNHNS, CDR2 SASEGT. DNA of the CDR3: TGTGCCAGCATAGCAGGGGGCAGCCCCCAGCATTTT. Encoded protein: CASIAGGSPQHF.

This clone was counted a few times. This rearrangement joins TRBV2 to TRBJ2-3, with 12 bases that match TRBD2. Germline values: CDR1 SNHLY, CDR2 FYNNEI. Trimming took 6 bases from V and 4 from J; bases not matched to a gene: 5. The length of the CDR3 is 15 residues. This CDR3 is CASSQTSGGSDTQYF. For the CDR3, the DNA is TGTGCCAGCAGCCAGACTAGCGGGGGTTCAGATACGCAGTATTTT.